This section outlines one T cell receptor beta chain sequence together with its context. In the original processing: How many nucleated cells were present was estimated from reference gene primer amplification. Only in-frame clones appear in the TCRdb table, and some are missing; sequencing was by immunoSEQ multiplex PCR. V and J calls and clone size follow that table, whereas D and trimming were derived from the DNA. This sample has roughly 140,000 clones, with 88% found just once. The CDR3 runs to 12 residues. Germline values: CDR1 GTSNPN, CDR2 SVGIG (reference sequence). Trimming shortened V by 2 bases and J by 0 bases, and 4 bases separated the two germline ends. The sample comes from a study of blood T cell repertoires in COVID-19. Study-level background: Spain, Italy and the United States supplied samples that represented acute and convalescent COVID-19. Sample material is recorded as cDNA or gDNA derived from T cells, B-cell-depleted T cells, or PBMCs.

The receptor comes from a human donor in a cohort sampled during active COVID-19. The chain joins TRBV30 to TRBJ1-1, with D hard to call. The sample comprised peripheral blood. The CDR3 DNA is TGTGCCTGGAGTATATTGAACACTGAAGCTTTCTTT. It codes for CAWSILNTEAFF.